These 20 T cell receptor beta chains were all obtained from the same sample, sequenced in a study of T cell clonality in common variable immunodeficiency. TCRdb keeps only in-frame clones here, not all; method: immunoSEQ multiplex PCR. The sample yields around 52,000 clones, without any singletons. The material sequenced was peripheral blood mononuclear cells. The source of these receptors is a person between 18 and 70 years old in good health.

This clone was detected many times. The sequenced fragment ends 3 residues before the CDR3 boundary, so the rest is inferred from the germline J gene. The J gene is TRBJ1-5, the V gene TRBV29-1; 11 bases agree with TRBD1. Trimming took 6 bases from V and 5 from J; bases not matched to a gene: 3. Germline V lookup: CDR1 SQVTM, CDR2 ANQGSEA. The CDR3 sequence is 13 residues long. The sequenced CDR3 bases are TGCAGCGTCGGACAGGGGGCGGATCAGCCC. It is translated as CSVGQGADQP. The CDR3 reads in full as CSVGQGADQPQHF.

There are many counts of this clone. The sequenced fragment ends 3 residues before the CDR3 boundary, so the rest is inferred from the germline J gene. This chain links TRBV11-2 with TRBJ1-2; possible D gene TRBD1, 5 bases. From germline, CDR1 is SGHAT and CDR2 FQNNGV. CDR3 size: 12 residues. Trimming left V 4 bases short and J 2 bases short, with 5 bases between. CDR3 DNA (partial): TGTGCCAGCAGCTCAGGGAACTATGGC. As protein: CASSSGNYG. The entire CDR3 sequence reads CASSSGNYGYTF.

Turning to this clone: The DNA ends 3 residues before the CDR3 does, and the rest of the CDR3 is filled in from the germline J gene. V gene TRBV19 combines with J gene TRBJ1-5; 7 bases align to TRBD1. Germline trimming cut 6 bases from V and 8 bases from J; bases unmatched to any gene: 10. The CDR3 is made up of 14 amino acids. CDR1 and CDR2 (germline): LNHDA, SQIVND (reference sequence). Partial CDR3 DNA: TGTGCCAGTAGGAAGACAGGGAAGGTTGAGCCC. Its protein product is CASRKTGKVEP. The whole CDR3 protein reads CASRKTGKVEPQHF.

This clone has ten or more counts. Coverage ceases 3 residues before the CDR3 finishes, and the germline J gene fills in the end. The chain employs TRBV20-1 and TRBJ2-2; 13 bases line up with TRBD2. With V trimmed by 2 bases and J by 4 bases, 7 bases remained unmatched. Germline assignment: CDR1 DFQATT and CDR2 SNEGSKA (reference sequence). The CDR3 runs 17 residues. The sequenced CDR3 bases are TGCAGTGCTAGATCACTAGCGGGAGGGTCGGGCACCGGGGAG. The encoded protein is CSARSLAGGSGTGE. Given in full, the CDR3 is CSARSLAGGSGTGELFF.

This clone showed up many times. The read ends 3 residues early relative to the CDR3; the germline J gene fills the gap. The chain employs TRBV20-1 and TRBJ1-6, with 11 nucleotides matching TRBD1. The germline V gene encodes CDR1 DFQATT and CDR2 SNEGSKA (reference sequence). J was trimmed by 4 bases and V by 3 bases; bases with no gene match: 8. This CDR3 has 17 amino acids. The covered CDR3 bases are TGCAGTGCTAGGATAGGACAGGGGGCGAATTATAATTCACCC. It translates to CSARIGQGANYNSP. The CDR3 reads in full as CSARIGQGANYNSPLHF.

This clone was found many times. The read ends 3 residues early relative to the CDR3; the germline J gene fills the gap. This chain links TRBV18 with TRBJ1-1; D gene unclear. The length of the CDR3 is 13 residues. Trimming cost V 1 base and J 2 bases, with 5 bases left between them. Germline values: CDR1 KGHSH, CDR2 LQKENI. CDR3 protein: CASSPQQNTEAFF. The DNA read from the CDR3 is TGTGCCAGCTCACCACAACAAAACACTGAA.

This clone was detected ten times or more. The read terminates 3 residues before the CDR3 end, so the remaining end is supplied by the germline J gene. This sequence joins TRBV10-3 and TRBJ1-3; 9 bases are a match to TRBD1. The CDR3 sequence is 19 residues long. V was pared by 2 bases and J by 0 bases, with 11 bases of the junction left unmatched. In germline, CDR1 is ENHRY, CDR2 SYGVKD. The CDR3 loop reads CAISERSTGQGTSGNTIYF. The sequenced part of the CDR3 DNA is TGTGCCATCAGTGAGCGATCAACGGGACAGGGAACCTCTGGAAACACC.

This clone was observed many times. The sequence runs out 3 residues before the end of the CDR3; the remainder is reconstructed from the germline J gene. V and J are TRBV5-4 and TRBJ1-2, with D possibly matching TRBD1 (6 bases). With 0 bases removed from V and 3 bases from J, the gap between germline ends came to 6 bases. The CDR3 extends over 13 amino acids. CDR1 is SGHNT and CDR2 is YYREEE in the germline V gene (reference sequence). CDR3 DNA, as far as it was read: TGTGCCAGCAGCTTGGCAGGGGACTATGGC. This translates into CASSLAGDYG. Given in full, the CDR3 is CASSLAGDYGYTF. The whole variable domain, remainder taken from reference TRBV5-4 and TRBJ1-2, is ETGVTQSPTHLIKTRGQQVTLRCSSQSGHNTVSWYQQALGQGPQFIFQYYREEENGRGNFPPRFSGLQFPNYSSELNVNALELDDSALYLCASSLAGDYGYTFGSGTRLTVV.

The table lists this clone with many counts. The read ends 3 residues before the CDR3 terminus; that terminus is restored from the germline J gene. The rearrangement joins TRBV18 to TRBJ2-5; D unresolved. Looked up from germline, CDR1 is KGHSH and CDR2 is LQKENI. The CDR3 is made up of 13 amino acids. The V end lost 5 bases, the J end lost 2 bases, and 9 bases lay between the germline ends. The covered CDR3 bases are TGTGCCAGCTCAGATCAGGTTCAAGAGACC. Encoded protein: CASSDQVQET. The whole CDR3 is CASSDQVQETQYF. Drawing the rest from reference TRBV18 and TRBJ2-5, the complete variable domain is NAGVMQNPRHLVRRRGQEARLRCSPMKGHSHVYWYRQLPEEGLKFMVYLQKENIIDESGMPKERFSAEFPKEGPSILRIQQVVRGDSAAYFCASSDQVQETQYFGPGTRLLVL.

This clone has ten or more counts. The missing CDR3 end, 3 residues past where the read stops, is filled in from the germline J gene. V and J are TRBV30 and TRBJ1-3, with a possible D match to TRBD1 (6 bases). Trimming pared 6 bases from V and 0 bases from J, leaving 12 bases between. Germline lookup yields CDR1 GTSNPN and CDR2 SVGIG (reference sequence). CDR3 length: 14 amino acids. The CDR3 bases that were read are TGTGCCTGCCACGGACAGAACTCTGGAAACACC. As protein: CACHGQNSGNT. In full, the CDR3 reads CACHGQNSGNTIYF. Looking up the rest from reference TRBV30 and TRBJ1-3 gives the full variable domain: SQTIHQWPATLVQPVGSPLSLECTVEGTSNPNLYWYRQAAGRGLQLLFYSVGIGQISSEVPQNLSASRPQDRQFILSSKKLLLSDSGFYLCACHGQNSGNTIYFGEGSWLTVV.

This clone was detected many times. From the germline J gene comes the end of the CDR3, since the read stops 3 residues before it. The rearrangement joins TRBV19 to TRBJ2-7; 8 bases match TRBD1. Germline CDR1 is LNHDA and CDR2 is SQIVND (reference sequence). V shed 5 bases and J 3 bases; nucleotides not matched to a gene: 6. The CDR3 loop spans 14 amino acids. The CDR3 sequence is CASSPGTGYYEQYF. The DNA read from the CDR3 is TGTGCCAGTAGTCCCGGGACAGGCTACTACGAG.

The DNA read from the CDR3 is TGTGCCAGTACCCAGAGGAGGGGACAAAACACTGAA. It is translated as CASTQRRGQNTE. The entire CDR3 is CASTQRRGQNTEAFF. The chain links TRBV19 to TRBJ1-1, with D possibly being TRBD1 (6 bases). The observed sequence ends 3 residues before the CDR3 terminus, with the missing tail filled in from the germline J gene. The CDR3 is made up of 15 amino acids. CDR1 and CDR2 (germline): LNHDA, SQIVND (reference sequence). With 7 bases removed from V and 2 bases from J, the gap between germline ends came to 17 bases.

This clone was counted at least ten times. The read comes to an end 3 residues before the CDR3 does, leaving the germline J gene to fill in the end. The V call is TRBV19, the J call TRBJ2-7; TRBD2 matches at 10 bases. The ends lost 4 bases at V and 6 bases at J; junction bases unmatched: 9. This CDR3 comprises 15 residues. Germline values: CDR1 LNHDA, CDR2 SQIVND (reference sequence). The part of the CDR3 DNA that was read is TGTGCCAGTAGTAACGGGCTAGCGGGAGTGGGCGAG. Translated, it gives CASSNGLAGVGE. In full, the CDR3 is CASSNGLAGVGEQYF.

This clone was observed at least ten times. The read finishes 3 residues shy of the CDR3 end, and the germline J gene is used to complete it. The chain is built from TRBV20-1 and TRBJ2-1; 11 bases match TRBD2. Per the germline V gene, CDR1 is DFQATT and CDR2 is SNEGSKA (reference sequence). V lost 6 bases, J lost 7 bases, and 11 bases stayed unmatched. The CDR3 sequence is 15 residues long. The DNA read from the CDR3 is TGCAGTGCCCCCAACAGAAGACTAGCGGGGAATGAG. It encodes CSAPNRRLAGNE. The CDR3 as a whole reads CSAPNRRLAGNEQFF.

This clone has at least ten counts. The sequenced fragment ends 3 residues before the CDR3 boundary, so the rest is inferred from the germline J gene. The rearrangement uses TRBV20-1 and TRBJ2-3, with 13 bases identical to TRBD2. Germline CDR1 is DFQATT and CDR2 is SNEGSKA (reference sequence). The trim removed 4 bases at V and 0 bases at J, leaving 4 bases unmatched. This CDR3 is 16 amino acids long. CDR3 DNA (partial): TGCAGTGCTAAGGGGACTAGCGGGACTAGCACAGATACG. Its translation: CSAKGTSGTSTDT. The entire CDR3 protein reads CSAKGTSGTSTDTQYF.

Many counts were recorded for this clone. The CDR3 is cut off 3 residues early in the read; its end comes from the germline J gene. The chain recombines TRBV18 with TRBJ1-1, with 7 bases aligning to TRBD1. CDR1 and CDR2 from the germline V gene are KGHSH and LQKENI. V shed 8 bases, J shed 0 bases, and the junction held 3 bases outside the gene matches. CDR3 size: 13 residues. The CDR3 loop is CASTGDLNTEAFF. CDR3 DNA, as far as it was read: TGTGCCAGCACAGGGGATTTGAACACTGAA.

In its sample, this clone was seen many times. Read sequence stops 3 residues before the CDR3 end, and the germline J gene provides the missing end. The chain carries TRBV6-2 or TRBV6-3 and TRBJ2-1; D is perhaps TRBD1 (5 bases). The V end was cut by 3 bases, the J end by 0 bases, with 15 bases between. The CDR3 sequence is 17 residues long. The germline gives CDR1 MNHEY, CDR2 SVGEGT. The sequenced part of the CDR3 DNA is TGTGCCAGCAGTTATAGTAGGGGAATCCGCTCCTACAATGAG. It specifies CASSYSRGIRSYNE. The whole CDR3 region reads CASSYSRGIRSYNEQFF.

This clone was counted at least ten times. The CDR3 end falls 3 residues outside the read, so it is completed with the germline J gene. The chain links TRBV2 to TRBJ2-7, with 14 bases that match TRBD2. The germline V gene encodes CDR1 SNHLY and CDR2 FYNNEI. The CDR3 contains 17 residues. J gave up 3 bases and V 1 base, and 5 bases lay outside the gene matches. CDR3 DNA, as far as it was read: TGTGCCAGCAGTGAAGGCGGGACTAGCGGGAGCTTCTACGAG. Its translation is CASSEGGTSGSFYE. The whole CDR3 sequence reads CASSEGGTSGSFYEQYF.

This clone was detected many times. CDR3 loop: CASSLVGLAGNTQYF. The CDR3 DNA, read in part, is TGCGCCAGCAGCTTGGTAGGACTAGCGGGAAATACG. This chain joins TRBV5-1 and TRBJ2-3; TRBD2 aligns across 12 bases. The CDR3 end is not reached by the read, which stops 3 residues before it; the germline J gene fills it in. The trim removed 0 bases at V and 7 bases at J, leaving 3 bases unmatched. The length of the CDR3 is 15 residues. CDR1 SGHRS and CDR2 YFSETQ come from the germline V gene.

With regard to this clone: The read finishes 3 residues shy of the CDR3 end, and the germline J gene is used to complete it. The chain has TRBV6-4 and TRBJ1-2; 9 nucleotides match TRBD1. The germline V gene encodes CDR1 MRHNA and CDR2 SNTAGT. The CDR3 runs 16 residues. CDR3 bases read: TGTGCCAGCAGTGACTCGGGACAGGGCCACACAGATACC. Residues: CASSDSGQGHTDT. The complete CDR3 reads CASSDSGQGHTDTYTF.